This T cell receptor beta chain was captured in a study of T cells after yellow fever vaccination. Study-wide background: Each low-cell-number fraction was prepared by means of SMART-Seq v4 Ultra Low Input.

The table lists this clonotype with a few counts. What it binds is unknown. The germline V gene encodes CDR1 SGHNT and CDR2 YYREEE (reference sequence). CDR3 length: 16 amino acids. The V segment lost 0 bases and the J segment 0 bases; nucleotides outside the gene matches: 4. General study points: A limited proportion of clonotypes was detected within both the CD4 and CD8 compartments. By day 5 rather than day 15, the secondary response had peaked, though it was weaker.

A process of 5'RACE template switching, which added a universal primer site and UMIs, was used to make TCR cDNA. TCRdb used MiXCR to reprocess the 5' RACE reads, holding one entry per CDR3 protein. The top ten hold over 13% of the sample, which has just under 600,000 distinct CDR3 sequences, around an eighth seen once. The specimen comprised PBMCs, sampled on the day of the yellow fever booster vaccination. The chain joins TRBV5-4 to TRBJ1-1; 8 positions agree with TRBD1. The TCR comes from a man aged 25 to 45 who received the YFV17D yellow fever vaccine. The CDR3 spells CASSLGDRLLNTEAFF. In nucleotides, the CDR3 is TGTGCCAGCAGCTTGGGGGACAGGCTATTGAACACTGAAGCTTTCTTT. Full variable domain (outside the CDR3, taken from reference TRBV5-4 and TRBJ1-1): ETGVTQSPTHLIKTRGQQVTLRCSSQSGHNTVSWYQQALGQGPQFIFQYYREEENGRGNFPPRFSGLQFPNYSSELNVNALELDDSALYLCASSLGDRLLNTEAFFGQGTRLTVV.